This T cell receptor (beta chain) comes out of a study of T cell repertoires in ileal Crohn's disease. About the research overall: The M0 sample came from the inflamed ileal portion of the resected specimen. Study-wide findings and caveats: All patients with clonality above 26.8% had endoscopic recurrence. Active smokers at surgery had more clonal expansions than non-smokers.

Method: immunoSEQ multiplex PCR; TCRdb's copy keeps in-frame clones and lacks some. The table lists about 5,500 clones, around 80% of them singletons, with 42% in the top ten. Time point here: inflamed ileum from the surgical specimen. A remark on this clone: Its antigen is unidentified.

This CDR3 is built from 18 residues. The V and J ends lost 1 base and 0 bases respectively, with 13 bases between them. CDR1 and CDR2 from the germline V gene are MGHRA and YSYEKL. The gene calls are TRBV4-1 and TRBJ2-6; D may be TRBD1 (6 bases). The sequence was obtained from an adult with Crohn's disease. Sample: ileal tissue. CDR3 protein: CASSQGGGDASGANVLTF. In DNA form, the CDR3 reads TGCGCCAGCAGCCAAGGAGGGGGAGATGCCTCTGGGGCCAACGTCCTGACTTTC.